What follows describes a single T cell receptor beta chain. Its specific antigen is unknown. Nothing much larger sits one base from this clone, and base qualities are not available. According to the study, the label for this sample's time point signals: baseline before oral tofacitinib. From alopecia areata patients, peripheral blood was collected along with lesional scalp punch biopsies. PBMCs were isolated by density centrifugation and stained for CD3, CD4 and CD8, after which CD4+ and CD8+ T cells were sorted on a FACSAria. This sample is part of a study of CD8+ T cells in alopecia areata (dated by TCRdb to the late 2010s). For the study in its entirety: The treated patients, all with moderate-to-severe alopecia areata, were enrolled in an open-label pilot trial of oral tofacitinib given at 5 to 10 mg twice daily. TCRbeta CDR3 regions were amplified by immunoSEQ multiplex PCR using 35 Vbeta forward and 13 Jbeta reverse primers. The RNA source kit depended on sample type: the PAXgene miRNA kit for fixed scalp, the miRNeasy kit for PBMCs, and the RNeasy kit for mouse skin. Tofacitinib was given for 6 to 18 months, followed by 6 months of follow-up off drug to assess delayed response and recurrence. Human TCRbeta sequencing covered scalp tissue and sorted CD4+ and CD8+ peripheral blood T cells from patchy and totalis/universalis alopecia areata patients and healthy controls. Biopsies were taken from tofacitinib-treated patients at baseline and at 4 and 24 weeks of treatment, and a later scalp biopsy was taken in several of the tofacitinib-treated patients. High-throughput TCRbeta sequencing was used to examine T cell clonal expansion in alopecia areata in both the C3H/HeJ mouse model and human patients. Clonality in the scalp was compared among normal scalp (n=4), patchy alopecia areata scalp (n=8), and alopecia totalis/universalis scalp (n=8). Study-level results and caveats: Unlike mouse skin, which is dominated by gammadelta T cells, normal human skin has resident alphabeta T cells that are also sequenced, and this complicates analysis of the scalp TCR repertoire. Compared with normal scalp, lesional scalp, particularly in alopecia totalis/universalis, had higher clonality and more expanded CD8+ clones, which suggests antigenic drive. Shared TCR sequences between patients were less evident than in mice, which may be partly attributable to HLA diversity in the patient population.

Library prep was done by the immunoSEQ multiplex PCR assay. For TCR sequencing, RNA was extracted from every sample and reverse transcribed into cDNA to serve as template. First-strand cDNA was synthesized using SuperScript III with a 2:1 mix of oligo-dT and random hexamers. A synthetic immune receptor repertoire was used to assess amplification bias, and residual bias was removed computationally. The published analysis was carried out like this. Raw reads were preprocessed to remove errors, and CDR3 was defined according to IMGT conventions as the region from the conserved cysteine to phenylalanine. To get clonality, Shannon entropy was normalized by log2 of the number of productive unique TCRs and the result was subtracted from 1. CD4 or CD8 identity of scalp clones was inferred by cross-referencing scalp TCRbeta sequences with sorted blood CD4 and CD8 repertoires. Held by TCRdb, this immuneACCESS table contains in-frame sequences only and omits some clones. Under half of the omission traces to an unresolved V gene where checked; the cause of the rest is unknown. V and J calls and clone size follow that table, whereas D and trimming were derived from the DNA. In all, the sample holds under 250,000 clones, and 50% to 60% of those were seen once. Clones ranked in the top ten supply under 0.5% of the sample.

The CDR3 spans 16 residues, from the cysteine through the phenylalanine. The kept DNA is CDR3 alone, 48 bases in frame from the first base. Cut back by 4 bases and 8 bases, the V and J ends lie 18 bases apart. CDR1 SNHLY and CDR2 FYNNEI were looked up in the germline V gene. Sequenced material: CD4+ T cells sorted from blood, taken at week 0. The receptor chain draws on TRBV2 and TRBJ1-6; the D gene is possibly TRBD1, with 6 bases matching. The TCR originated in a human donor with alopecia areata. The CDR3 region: CASSVQGSNVYSPLHF. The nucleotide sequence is TGTGCCAGCAGTGTACAGGGTTCGAACGTATATTCACCCCTCCACTTT.